One and the same sample provided the 22 T cell receptor beta chains below, sequenced in a study of T-cell reconstitution after alpha-beta-depleted transplantation in children (dated by TCRdb to the mid-2010s). The library was generated by PCR. Sequencing took place on an Illumina HiSeq 2500. TCR library preparation used molecular barcoding, with unique molecular identifiers applied to normalize quantification of the TCRbeta repertoire. The raw public reads went through TCRdb reprocessing: fastp at Q25, MiXCR clone calling, in-frame beta chains kept. When rows share a CDR3 protein, they turn into one entry using the most common DNA and genes. The sample contains about 610,000 distinct CDR3 sequences, about 10% of them found a single time. The ten largest clones add up to roughly 3.9% of the sample. Sequenced material: PBMCs from the stem cell graft donor, taken from the stem cell graft. These receptors were collected from a human donor who donated a stem cell graft to a child with acute myeloid leukemia.

This rearrangement joins TRBV29-1 to TRBJ2-3; possibly TRBD2 for D (6 bases). The germline gives CDR1 SQVTM, CDR2 ANQGSEA. The length of the CDR3 is 18 residues. The V end was cut by 4 bases, the J end by 2 bases, with 25 bases between. The CDR3, as DNA: TGCAGCGTTGGCCCTGGTAGCTCGATGCGGGGCCTCACAGATACGCAGTATTTT. It specifies CSVGPGSSMRGLTDTQYF.

This clonotype was seen at least ten times. This rearrangement joins TRBV27 to TRBJ1-5; tentatively, D is TRBD1 (6 bases). The ends were cut back, 7 bases at V and 9 bases at J, with 16 bases in the middle. Germline loops: CDR1 MNHEY, CDR2 SMNVEV (reference sequence). CDR3 length: 13 residues. The CDR3 region is CASNKQGPTPQHF. DNA for the CDR3: TGTGCCAGCAATAAACAGGGACCAACGCCCCAGCATTTT.

The chain combines TRBV5-6 with TRBJ1-1; D call uncertain. CDR1 SGHDT and CDR2 YYEEEE come from the germline V gene. The CDR3 consists of 15 residues. V lost 4 bases and J lost 0, with 13 bases in between. The CDR3 bases are TGTGCCAGCAGCCCCCCCCTGGTCGTGAACACTGAAGCTTTCTTT. Its protein is CASSPPLVVNTEAFF.

The table lists this clonotype with many counts. The gene calls are TRBV7-8 and TRBJ2-3; 12 nucleotides align to TRBD2. Germline values: CDR1 SGHVS, CDR2 FQNEAQ. The CDR3 is made up of 20 amino acids. J gave up 0 bases and V 5 bases, and 15 bases lay outside the gene matches. CDR3 region: CASSPFIRLAGVSSTDTQYF. In DNA, the CDR3 is TGTGCCAGCAGCCCCTTTATTAGACTAGCGGGAGTGAGCAGCACAGATACGCAGTATTTT.

This clonotype was recorded many times. The chain joins TRBV7-2 to TRBJ2-7; no clear D. CDR1 and CDR2 (germline): SGHTA, FQGNSA. With 3 bases removed from V and 3 bases from J, the gap between germline ends came to 3 bases. This CDR3 comprises 11 residues. The CDR3 is CASSLSYEQYF. For the CDR3, the DNA is TGTGCCAGCAGCTTGAGCTACGAGCAGTACTTC.

This rearrangement joins TRBV5-1 to TRBJ2-7; D uncertain. Trimming removed 2 bases at V and 4 bases at J, with 10 bases between. The CDR3 runs 13 residues. Germline-derived CDR1 and CDR2 are SGHRS and YFSETQ. Here the CDR3 DNA reads TGCGCCAGCAGCTTTGCTACCGTGTACGAGCAGTACTTC. It encodes CASSFATVYEQYF.

This clonotype was detected only a few times. V and J are TRBV16 and TRBJ2-5; D is ambiguous. Germline loops: CDR1 KGHSY, CDR2 FQNENV. V was shortened by 1 base and J by 0 bases, with 9 bases between the two germline ends. This CDR3 is 15 amino acids long. CDR3 sequence: CASSQFASDQETQYF. CDR3 bases: TGTGCCAGCAGCCAATTCGCCAGCGACCAAGAGACCCAGTACTTC.

Ten or more counts support this clonotype. The chain employs TRBV6-4 and TRBJ2-1; D is tentatively TRBD1 or TRBD2 (5 bases each). Germline V gives CDR1 MRHNA, CDR2 SNTAGT. The CDR3 spans 13 residues. V gave up 10 bases and J gave up 8 bases, with 18 bases separating them. The CDR3 DNA reads TGTGCCACCACTAGTAGGGGTAACGATGAGCAGTTCTTC. As protein: CATTSRGNDEQFF.

The V gene is TRBV24-1, the J gene TRBJ1-5; no firm D call. CDR1 and CDR2 (germline): KGHDR, SFDVKD. The CDR3 runs to 14 residues. V was cut by 3 bases and J by 3 bases, with 8 bases left in between. CDR3 in amino acids: CATSDESYNQPQHF. The CDR3 DNA follows: TGTGCCACCAGTGATGAGAGTTACAATCAGCCCCAGCATTTT.

The chain recombines TRBV28 with TRBJ1-1, with unresolved D. The V gene lost 8 bases and the J gene lost 2 bases, with 6 bases spanning the gap. Germline V gives CDR1 MDHEN, CDR2 SYDVKM. The CDR3 contains 11 residues. CDR3 in amino acids: CASFFNTEAFF. CDR3 bases: TGTGCCAGCTTCTTTAACACTGAAGCTTTCTTT.

This clonotype was counted between two and nine times. V usage is TRBV28 and J usage is TRBJ2-4, with 14 positions matching TRBD2. In germline, CDR1 is MDHEN, CDR2 SYDVKM. V shed 11 bases and J 6 bases; nucleotides not matched to a gene: 9. The CDR3 is made up of 15 amino acids. Here the CDR3 DNA reads TGTGCCTCCAGACTAGCGGGAGGGCCGAGAAACATTCAGTACTTC. It is translated as CASRLAGGPRNIQYF.

This clonotype was detected only a few times. In DNA, the CDR3 is TGTGCCATCAGCCCAAGAGGGGGAGGACTTGAGGACAATGAGCAGTTCTTC. Translation: CAISPRGGGLEDNEQFF. V gene TRBV10-3 combines with J gene TRBJ2-1; D possibly matches TRBD1 or TRBD2 (6 bases each). There are 17 residues in the CDR3. Trimming took off 6 bases at V and 5 bases at J, with 23 bases between the two ends. Germline CDR1 is ENHRY and CDR2 is SYGVKD.

V and J are TRBV7-9 and TRBJ2-3; D assignment may be TRBD1 or TRBD2 (5 bases each). CDR1 is SEHNR, CDR2 FQNEAQ, per germline (reference sequence). There are 13 residues in the CDR3. V lost 5 bases to trimming and J lost 7 bases, with 13 bases between them. The CDR3 DNA reads TGTGCCAGCAGCCACCGGGACCATTATACGCAGTATTTT. It is translated as CASSHRDHYTQYF.

This clonotype was counted at least ten times. The gene calls are TRBV13 and TRBJ2-2; possible D gene TRBD1, 5 bases. The V end lost 2 bases, the J end lost 1 base, and 14 bases lay between the germline ends. There are 17 residues in the CDR3. From germline, CDR1 is PRHDT and CDR2 FYEKMQ (reference sequence). The CDR3 reads CASSLLGQGENTGELFF. CDR3 nucleotide sequence: TGTGCCAGCAGCTTACTAGGGCAGGGCGAGAACACCGGGGAGCTGTTTTTT.

The chain is built from TRBV12-3 or TRBV12-4 and TRBJ1-2; 7 positions agree with TRBD1. This CDR3 spans 15 amino acids. With 2 bases clipped from V and 2 bases from J, the junction kept 5 bases outside the gene matches. The CDR3 reads CASSLTGQINYGYTF. In DNA, the CDR3 is TGTGCCAGCAGTTTAACGGGACAGATAAACTATGGCTACACCTTC.

This clonotype has a handful of counts. The V and J genes are TRBV5-1 and TRBJ2-1, with D maybe TRBD1 (5 bases). The V and J ends lost 2 bases and 8 bases respectively, with 17 bases between them. The CDR3 is 15 amino acids. The germline CDR1 and CDR2 sequences are SGHRS and YFSETQ. The CDR3 DNA is TGCGCCAGCAGCTTTGACAGAAAGGGTATTGATGAGCAGTTCTTC. Encoded protein: CASSFDRKGIDEQFF. The entire variable domain, with the rest obtained from reference TRBV5-1 and TRBJ2-1, is as follows: KAGVTQTPRYLIKTRGQQVTLSCSPISGHRSVSWYQQTPGQGLQFLFEYFSETQRNKGNFPGRFSGRQFSNSRSEMNVSTLELGDSALYLCASSFDRKGIDEQFFGPGTRLTVL.

This clonotype has at least ten counts. The CDR3 bases are TGTGCCAGCAGTACCGCCGGGACTAGCGGGAACACCCAGTACTTC. Its protein is CASSTAGTSGNTQYF. The V call is TRBV7-2, the J call TRBJ2-5; 13 nucleotides match TRBD2. The CDR3 is 15 amino acids. Looked up from germline, CDR1 is SGHTA and CDR2 is FQGNSA. J gave up 8 bases and V 6 bases, and 9 bases lay outside the gene matches.

This clonotype was detected a few times. The V gene is TRBV15, the J gene TRBJ2-3; the D gene is possibly TRBD2 (6 bases). The CDR3 has 17 amino acids. Germline V gene lookup returns CDR1 LNHNV and CDR2 YYDKDF (reference sequence). The V end was cut by 0 bases, the J end by 1 base, with 14 bases between. Written as DNA, the CDR3 is TGTGCCACCAGCAGAGATCGTGGCGGGACGCGCACAGATACGCAGTATTTT. As protein: CATSRDRGGTRTDTQYF.

The table lists this clonotype with a few counts. The V call is TRBV4-2, the J call TRBJ2-5; 7 nucleotides agree with TRBD1. J gave up 3 bases and V 0 bases, and 7 bases lay outside the gene matches. CDR1 is LGHNA and CDR2 is YNFKEQ in the germline V gene. This CDR3 has 16 amino acids. Here the CDR3 DNA reads TGTGCCAGCAGCCAAGATTGGGCAGGGGGAGAAGAGACCCAGTACTTC. Translation gives CASSQDWAGGEETQYF.

The V gene is TRBV20-1, the J gene TRBJ2-4; the match to TRBD1 covers 8 bases. Trimming cost V 6 bases and J 3 bases; bases outside gene matches: 10. This CDR3 is 15 amino acids long. Germline V CDR1 and CDR2: DFQATT, SNEGSKA (reference sequence). The CDR3 region has the DNA TGCAGTGCCCTCCAGGGGGCTAGTGGCAAAAACATTCAGTACTTC. Protein product: CSALQGASGKNIQYF.

This clonotype appeared once. The junction departs from the called germline gene at one end, perhaps through a read error. This sequence joins TRBV20-1 and TRBJ2-6; a possible D gene is TRBD2 (6 bases). The CDR3 extends over 17 amino acids. CDR1 and CDR2 from the germline V gene are DFQATT and SNEGSKA (reference sequence). This CDR3 is CCAPRGGSTDGANVLTF. CDR3 coding DNA: TGCTGTGCCCCTAGGGGAGGATCCACTGACGGGGCCAACGTCCTGACTTTC.

CDR3 sequence reads: CATSDSSSGRAHEQFF. The CDR3 bases are TGTGCCACCAGTGATTCCTCTAGCGGGAGGGCACATGAGCAGTTCTTC. The chain employs TRBV24-1 and TRBJ2-1; 12 nucleotides match TRBD2. This CDR3 comprises 16 residues. Germline trimming cut 2 bases from V and 8 bases from J; bases unmatched to any gene: 6. CDR1 is KGHDR and CDR2 is SFDVKD in the germline V gene.